The present entry profiles one TCR beta chain with its context. The antigen is unknown. The sample belongs to a study of OX40 agonist ivuxolimab in advanced cancers. Across the whole study: Head and neck, renal cell, melanoma or hepatocellular carcinoma were the cancers that dose-escalation patients had. Study conclusions and caveats: At 0.1 to 3.0 mg/kg and by week 6, CD4+ and CD8+ T cells in the blood had expanded clonally.

Sequencing was performed with immunoSEQ multiplex PCR; in TCRdb, only in-frame clones are kept and a portion is missing. Of under 100,000 clones in the sample, 80% to 90% are singletons; the top ten hold approximately 5.1%. This sample comprised CD4+ or CD8+ T cells sorted from blood, obtained in a trial of the OX40 agonist ivuxolimab. The clonotype comes from an adult with an advanced solid tumor such as melanoma, head and neck, liver or kidney cancer.

The CDR3 DNA reads as TGTGCCAGCAGCTTAGGGCGGGGGCGCGTCACTGAAGCTTTCTTT. It encodes CASSLGRGRVTEAFF. The V and J genes are TRBV7-8 and TRBJ1-1, with D maybe TRBD1 (6 bases). From germline, CDR1 is SGHVS and CDR2 FQNEAQ. Trimming stripped 1 base from V and 4 bases from J, with 13 bases between. This CDR3 is 15 amino acids long.